Below, 21 T cell receptor beta chains from the same sample are listed, as sequenced in a study of T-cell memory formation after mild COVID-19. Via MiXCR, TCRdb re-called the 5' RACE reads, giving one row per CDR3 protein. The data show 300,000 or so distinct CDR3 sequences, about 16% seen once. Sequencing was performed on PBMCs or a T cell subset sorted from them (not recorded which). The receptors originated from a man aged 18 to 35 who had mild COVID-19 (a few samples of this study predate the infection). Cell type and time point are not known.

This clonotype was observed a few times. The chain recombines TRBV6-5 with TRBJ2-6; D call uncertain. From germline, CDR1 is MNHEY and CDR2 SVGAGI. CDR3 length equals 14 residues. With 3 bases removed from V and 1 base from J, the gap between germline ends came to 4 bases. The CDR3 reads CASSYRSGANVLTF. CDR3 bases: TGTGCCAGCAGTTATCGGTCTGGGGCCAACGTCCTGACTTTC.

The chain combines TRBV7-2 with TRBJ1-5; D gene ambiguous. Germline CDR1 SGHTA, CDR2 FQGNSA. This CDR3 comprises 14 residues. The V gene lost 5 bases and the J gene lost 7 bases, with 15 bases spanning the gap. Here the CDR3 reads CASSPQGLGQPQHF. CDR3 nucleotides: TGTGCCAGCAGCCCACAAGGTCTCGGACAGCCCCAGCATTTT.

V gene TRBV9 combines with J gene TRBJ1-1; D is perhaps TRBD1 (6 bases). There are 14 residues in the CDR3. V dropped 0 bases and J dropped 4 bases, with 10 bases sitting between them. Germline V gene sequence: CDR1 SGDLS, CDR2 YYNGEE. The CDR3 loop is CASSVGGGGTEAFF. The DNA of the CDR3 is TGTGCCAGCAGCGTAGGAGGGGGAGGCACTGAAGCTTTCTTT. Filled out from reference TRBV9 and TRBJ1-1, the complete variable domain reads DSGVTQTPKHLITATGQRVTLRCSPRSGDLSVYWYQQSLDQGLQFLIQYYNGEERAKGNILERFSAQQFPDLHSELNLSSLELGDSALYFCASSVGGGGTEAFFGQGTRLTVV.

This clonotype was counted only a few times. The rearrangement joins TRBV7-6 to TRBJ2-1; D unresolved. V was pared by 5 bases and J by 0 bases, with 11 bases between. Germline CDR1 is SGHVS and CDR2 is FNYEAQ. The CDR3 totals 15 residues. DNA for the CDR3: TGTGCCAGCAGCGCCGGACCCGTCTCCTACAATGAGCAGTTCTTC. Translated, it gives CASSAGPVSYNEQFF.

V gene TRBV12-3 or TRBV12-4 combines with J gene TRBJ1-6, with D possibly matching TRBD1 (5 bases). V was shortened by 8 bases and J by 7 bases, with 15 bases between the two germline ends. The CDR3 length is 14 residues. CDR3 nucleotides: TGTGCCAGCGGAATACAGGCGAACAATTCACCCCTCCACTTT. This codes for CASGIQANNSPLHF.

This clonotype was picked up one time. This sequence joins TRBV4-3 and TRBJ2-7, with D uncertain. Trimming left V 0 bases short and J 6 bases short, with 12 bases between. Germline loops: CDR1 LGHNA, CDR2 YSLEER. This CDR3 spans 14 amino acids. The CDR3 sequence: CASSQEMVSPEQYF. In nucleotides, the CDR3 is TGCGCCAGCAGCCAAGAAATGGTTTCTCCCGAGCAGTACTTC.

This clonotype appeared a few times. The chain links TRBV20-1 to TRBJ1-1; D might be TRBD1 (6 bases). The V end lost 6 bases, the J end lost 5 bases, and 19 bases lay between the germline ends. The CDR3 extends over 14 amino acids. Germline assignment: CDR1 DFQATT and CDR2 SNEGSKA (reference sequence). The CDR3 loop reads CSAPAGGLITEAFF. CDR3 nucleotides: TGCAGTGCCCCGGCCGGGGGCTTAATAACTGAAGCTTTCTTT.

The chain uses TRBV18 and TRBJ2-5; D is perhaps TRBD1 or TRBD2 (5 bases each). CDR1 is KGHSH, CDR2 LQKENI, per germline. The CDR3 covers 15 residues. The V and J ends lost 4 bases and 4 bases respectively, with 16 bases between them. The CDR3 loop reads CASSLNREGRETQYF. In DNA form, the CDR3 reads TGTGCCAGCTCACTCAATAGAGAGGGGCGAGAGACCCAGTACTTC.

The V gene is TRBV7-9, the J gene TRBJ2-2; 8 bases line up with TRBD1. CDR3 length equals 14 residues. V trimming: 10 bases; J trimming: 1 base; junction bases outside the gene matches: 5. CDR1 and CDR2 (germline): SEHNR, FQNEAQ (reference sequence). The CDR3 DNA follows: TGTGCCACCCAGGGGACAGGGAACACCGGGGAGCTGTTTTTT. Its translation is CATQGTGNTGELFF.

The chain recombines TRBV6-6 with TRBJ2-3, with a tentative D call TRBD1 (5 bases). Germline CDR1 reads MNHNY; CDR2 reads SVGAGI (reference sequence). V gave up 2 bases and J gave up 2 bases, with 14 bases separating them. The CDR3 extends over 16 amino acids. DNA for the CDR3: TGTGCCAGCAGTTACGGAGACAGTTATTACACAGATACGCAGTATTTT. This codes for CASSYGDSYYTDTQYF.

This clonotype was counted between two and nine times. This chain links TRBV29-1 with TRBJ1-2; D remains unclear. Germline V gives CDR1 SQVTM, CDR2 ANQGSEA. V lost 2 bases to trimming and J lost 3 bases, with 13 bases between them. The CDR3 length is 14 residues. The CDR3 DNA is TGCAGCGTTGAAAGCGTCGGGGTGCACTATGGCTACACCTTC. The encoded protein is CSVESVGVHYGYTF.

This clonotype has a handful of counts. V usage is TRBV7-2 and J usage is TRBJ2-1, with D uncertain. Trimming took 2 bases from V and 7 from J, leaving 9 bases between them. Germline loops: CDR1 SGHTA, CDR2 FQGNSA. This CDR3 is 13 amino acids long. The CDR3 bases are TGTGCCAGCAGCTTAAATCTAGAGAATGAGCAGTTCTTC. Amino acids: CASSLNLENEQFF.

In this sample, this clonotype turned up a few times. The gene calls are TRBV29-1 and TRBJ2-3, with TRBD1 as a possible D gene (6 bases). Trimming took 7 bases from V and 1 from J, leaving 18 bases between them. There are 15 residues in the CDR3. Germline values: CDR1 SQVTM, CDR2 ANQGSEA. CDR3 nucleotides: TGCAGCGCGCTTCAAGACAGGTCCGGCACAGATACGCAGTATTTT. Its translation is CSALQDRSGTDTQYF.

The rearrangement uses TRBV12-3 or TRBV12-4 and TRBJ1-2, with TRBD1 as a possible D gene (5 bases). V was trimmed by 5 bases and J by 4 bases, leaving 11 bases between them. The CDR3 has 13 amino acids. CDR3 DNA sequence: TGTGCCAGCAGTCGACAGACCTTCTATGGCTACACCTTC. Translation gives CASSRQTFYGYTF.

The J gene is TRBJ2-5, the V gene TRBV7-6; tentatively, D is TRBD2 (5 bases). This CDR3 contains 15 residues. Trimming left V 1 base short and J 2 bases short, with 11 bases between. CDR1 SGHVS and CDR2 FNYEAQ come from the germline V gene. This CDR3 reads CASSLDGLTQETQYF. The DNA for the CDR3 is TGTGCCAGCAGCTTAGATGGACTTACACAAGAGACCCAGTACTTC.

This clonotype was detected a few times. This chain connects TRBV15 to TRBJ2-7, with D perhaps matching TRBD1 (6 bases). The ends were cut back, 2 bases at V and 1 base at J, with 9 bases in the middle. CDR1 is LNHNV, CDR2 YYDKDF, per germline (reference sequence). The CDR3 totals 14 residues. CDR3 protein: CATSRQGKSYEQYF. CDR3 coding DNA: TGTGCCACCAGCAGACAGGGGAAGTCCTACGAGCAGTACTTC.

The chain joins TRBV6-2 or TRBV6-3 to TRBJ2-3; TRBD2 matches at 14 bases. Germline lookup yields CDR1 MNHEY and CDR2 SVGEGT. Trimming at V came to 2 bases and at J to 8 bases, leaving 12 bases not matched to a gene. The CDR3 totals 18 residues. The CDR3 nucleotides read TGTGCCAGCAGTTACGGACTAGCGGGGGGCCGGACCCCTGGTACGCAGTATTTT. It codes for CASSYGLAGGRTPGTQYF.

The table lists this clonotype with a few counts. The J gene is TRBJ2-3, the V gene TRBV2, with D possibly TRBD1 on 5 matching bases. The germline V and J ends were trimmed by 5 bases and 2 bases, with 11 bases remaining between them. Germline V gene sequence: CDR1 SNHLY, CDR2 FYNNEI. This CDR3 comprises 14 residues. CDR3 sequence (DNA): TGTGCCAGCAGTACCGGACATCCCACAGATACGCAGTATTTT. It specifies CASSTGHPTDTQYF.

This clonotype was counted a few times. J is TRBJ2-1 and V is TRBV29-1, with 7 nucleotides matching TRBD1. V was clipped by 4 bases and J by 6 bases; unmatched bases: 3. The germline CDR1 and CDR2 sequences are SQVTM and ANQGSEA. The CDR3 totals 12 residues. This CDR3 is CSVVEGANEQFF. In DNA, the CDR3 is TGCAGCGTTGTTGAGGGGGCCAATGAGCAGTTCTTC.

This clonotype was seen more than once but under ten times. V and J are TRBV6-5 and TRBJ1-6; 8 bases match TRBD1. Looked up from germline, CDR1 is MNHEY and CDR2 is SVGAGI. V lost 7 bases to trimming and J lost 10 bases; unmatched junction nucleotides: 12. CDR3 length: 15 amino acids. In DNA, the CDR3 is TGTGCCAGCAACACCAGACAGGGGCTGAAGTCACCCCTCCACTTT. Translation gives CASNTRQGLKSPLHF.

The chain links TRBV5-1 to TRBJ2-1, with TRBD2 identical over 11 bases. Germline loops: CDR1 SGHRS, CDR2 YFSETQ. The junction had 4 bases not matched to a gene; V was cut back by 4 bases and J by 4 bases. The CDR3 is 15 residues long. The CDR3 nucleotides are TGCGCCAGCAGCGGGACTAGCGGTCTTTACAATGAGCAGTTCTTC. It yields the protein CASSGTSGLYNEQFF.